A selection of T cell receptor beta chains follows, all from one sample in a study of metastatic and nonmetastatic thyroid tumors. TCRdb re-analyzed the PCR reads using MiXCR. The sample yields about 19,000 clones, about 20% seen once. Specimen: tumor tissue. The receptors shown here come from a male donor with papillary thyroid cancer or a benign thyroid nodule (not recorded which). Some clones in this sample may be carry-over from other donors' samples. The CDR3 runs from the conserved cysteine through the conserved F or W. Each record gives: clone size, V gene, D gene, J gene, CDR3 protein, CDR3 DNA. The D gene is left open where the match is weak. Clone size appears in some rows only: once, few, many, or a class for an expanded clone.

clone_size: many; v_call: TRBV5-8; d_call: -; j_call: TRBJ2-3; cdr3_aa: CASRADYATDTQYF; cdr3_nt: TGTGCCAGCCGGGCCGACTATGCCACAGATACGCAGTATTTT
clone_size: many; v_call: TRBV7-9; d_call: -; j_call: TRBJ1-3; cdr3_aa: CASRQQGAGNTIYF; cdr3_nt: TGTGCCAGCAGACAACAGGGCGCTGGAAACACCATATATTTT
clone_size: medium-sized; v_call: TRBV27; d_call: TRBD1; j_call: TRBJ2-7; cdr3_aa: CASTSGQGGNEQYF; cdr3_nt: TGTGCCAGCACTTCGGGACAGGGAGGTAACGAGCAGTACTTC
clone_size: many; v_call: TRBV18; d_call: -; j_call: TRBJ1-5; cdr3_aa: CASCAGAGDQPQHF; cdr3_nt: TGTGCCAGCTGCGCCGGGGCCGGAGATCAGCCCCAGCATTTT
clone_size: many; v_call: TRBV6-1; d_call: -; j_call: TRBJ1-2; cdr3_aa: CASSPASGRAHGYTF; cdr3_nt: TGTGCCAGCAGTCCAGCCTCCGGCAGGGCACATGGCTACACCTTC
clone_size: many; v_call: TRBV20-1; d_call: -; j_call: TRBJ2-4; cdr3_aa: CSARGTEDDIAKNIQYF; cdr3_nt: TGCAGTGCTAGAGGGACGGAGGATGACATAGCCAAAAACATTCAGTACTTC
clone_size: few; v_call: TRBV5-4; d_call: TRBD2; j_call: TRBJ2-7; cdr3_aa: CASSPEGGRLYEQYF; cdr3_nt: TGTGCCAGCAGCCCCGAGGGCGGGAGGCTGTACGAGCAGTACTTC
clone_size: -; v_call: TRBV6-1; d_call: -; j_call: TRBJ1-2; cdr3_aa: CASSESAHDSYGYTF; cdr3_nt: TGTGCCAGCAGTGAATCCGCGCACGATTCCTATGGCTACACCTTC
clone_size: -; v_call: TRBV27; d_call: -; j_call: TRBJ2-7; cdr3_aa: CASSLSRTQRGEQYF; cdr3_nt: TGTGCCAGCAGTTTATCGCGCACCCAAAGGGGTGAGCAGTACTTC
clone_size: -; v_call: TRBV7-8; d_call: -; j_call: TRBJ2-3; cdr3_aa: CASSQWSLASTDTQYF; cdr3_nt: TGTGCCAGCAGCCAGTGGTCCTTAGCAAGCACAGATACGCAGTATTTT
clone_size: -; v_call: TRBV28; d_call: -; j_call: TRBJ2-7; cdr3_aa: CASILSGDGTYEQYF; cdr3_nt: TGTGCCAGCATTTTATCTGGTGACGGTACCTACGAGCAGTACTTC
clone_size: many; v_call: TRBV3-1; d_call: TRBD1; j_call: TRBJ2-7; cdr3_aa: CASSQTSDRGDEQYF; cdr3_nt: TGTGCCAGCAGCCAAACTTCTGACAGGGGGGACGAGCAGTACTTC
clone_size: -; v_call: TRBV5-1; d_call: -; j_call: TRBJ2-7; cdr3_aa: CASSLGPWGRAYEQYF; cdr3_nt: TGCGCCAGCAGCTTGGGGCCCTGGGGCAGGGCCTACGAGCAGTACTTC
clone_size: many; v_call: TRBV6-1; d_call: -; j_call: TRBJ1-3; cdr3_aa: CASKSTLSGNTIYF; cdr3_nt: TGTGCCAGCAAGTCAACCCTCTCTGGAAACACCATATATTTT
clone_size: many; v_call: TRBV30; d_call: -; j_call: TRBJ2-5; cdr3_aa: CAWSRGTAGTQYF; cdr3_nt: TGTGCCTGGAGTAGAGGGACGGCAGGGACCCAGTACTTC
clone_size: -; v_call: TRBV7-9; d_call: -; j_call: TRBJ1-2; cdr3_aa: CAISSRGAPYGYTF; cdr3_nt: TGTGCCATCAGCTCAAGGGGGGCCCCCTATGGCTACACCTTC
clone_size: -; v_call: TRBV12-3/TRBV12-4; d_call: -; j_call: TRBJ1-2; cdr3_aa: CASSRGYGYSF; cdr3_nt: TGTGCCAGCAGCAGAGGCTATGGATACTCCTTC
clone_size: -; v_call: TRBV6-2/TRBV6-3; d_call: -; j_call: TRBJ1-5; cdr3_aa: CASIRDFRASNQPQHF; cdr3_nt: TGTGCCAGCATACGAGACTTCAGGGCTAGCAATCAGCCCCAGCATTTT
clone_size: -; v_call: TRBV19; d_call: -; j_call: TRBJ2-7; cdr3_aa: CASRKVGDTSNERYF; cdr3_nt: TGTGCCAGTAGGAAAGTCGGGGACACCTCAAACGAGCGGTACTTC
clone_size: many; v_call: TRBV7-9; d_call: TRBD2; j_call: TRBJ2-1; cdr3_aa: CASSKLAGVFDEQFF; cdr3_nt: TGTGCCAGCAGCAAACTAGCGGGAGTCTTCGATGAGCAGTTCTTC
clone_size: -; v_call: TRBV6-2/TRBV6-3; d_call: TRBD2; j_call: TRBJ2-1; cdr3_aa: CASMGLAGVDRRNEQFF; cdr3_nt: TGTGCCAGCATGGGACTAGCAGGAGTGGACAGAAGGAATGAGCAGTTCTTC
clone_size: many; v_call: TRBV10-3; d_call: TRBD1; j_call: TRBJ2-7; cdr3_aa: CAIRPGTGYGEQYF; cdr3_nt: TGTGCCATCAGACCCGGGACAGGGTATGGCGAGCAGTACTTC
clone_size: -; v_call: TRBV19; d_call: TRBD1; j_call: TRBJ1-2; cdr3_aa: CASSKYSGTAYGFTF; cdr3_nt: TGTGCCAGTAGTAAATATTCCGGGACAGCCTATGGCTTCACCTTC
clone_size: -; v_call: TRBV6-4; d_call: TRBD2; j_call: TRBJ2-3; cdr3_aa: CPSSDGGGSATDTQYF; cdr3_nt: TGTCCCAGCAGTGACGGGGGGGGGTCCGCCACAGATACGCAGTATTTT
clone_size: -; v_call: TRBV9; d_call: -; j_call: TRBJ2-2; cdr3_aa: CASSARTVYTGELFF; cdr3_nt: TGTGCCAGCAGCGCCAGGACAGTTTATACCGGGGAGCTGTTTTTT
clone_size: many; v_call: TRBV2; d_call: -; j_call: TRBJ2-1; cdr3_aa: CASSPERSVYNEQFF; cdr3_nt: TGTGCCAGCAGCCCGGAGAGATCTGTTTACAATGAGCAGTTCTTC
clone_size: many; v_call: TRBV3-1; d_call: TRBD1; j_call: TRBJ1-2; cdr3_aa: CASSHWTGFGYTF; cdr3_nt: TGTGCCAGCAGCCACTGGACAGGGTTCGGCTACACCTTC
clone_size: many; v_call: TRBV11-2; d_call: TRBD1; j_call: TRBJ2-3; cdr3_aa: CASSPGQTTDTQYF; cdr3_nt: TGTGCCAGCAGCCCGGGACAGACGACAGATACGCAGTATTTT
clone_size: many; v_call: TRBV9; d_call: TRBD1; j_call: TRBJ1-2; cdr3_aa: CASRQGDSSYTF; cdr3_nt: TGTGCCAGCCGACAGGGAGATAGTAGCTACACCTTC
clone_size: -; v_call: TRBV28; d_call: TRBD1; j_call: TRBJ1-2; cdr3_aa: CGSSFPGQLFDGYTF; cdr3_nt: TGTGGCAGCAGTTTTCCGGGACAGCTTTTCGATGGCTACACCTTC
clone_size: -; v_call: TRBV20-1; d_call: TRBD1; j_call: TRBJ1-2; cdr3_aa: CSATQGARTNYGYTF; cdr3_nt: TGCAGTGCTACCCAGGGGGCGCGAACTAACTATGGCTACACCTTC
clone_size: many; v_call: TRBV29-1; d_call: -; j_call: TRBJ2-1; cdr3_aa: CSVAGIKYNEQFF; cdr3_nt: TGCAGCGTTGCCGGGATCAAGTACAATGAGCAGTTCTTC
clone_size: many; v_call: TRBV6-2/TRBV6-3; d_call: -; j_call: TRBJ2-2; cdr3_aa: CASRYYDINTGELFF; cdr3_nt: TGTGCCAGCAGATACTACGATATCAACACCGGGGAGCTGTTTTTT
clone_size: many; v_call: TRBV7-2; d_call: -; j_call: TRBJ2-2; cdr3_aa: CASSLRLRGELFF; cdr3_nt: TGTGCCAGCAGCTTGAGGTTGAGGGGGGAGCTGTTTTTT
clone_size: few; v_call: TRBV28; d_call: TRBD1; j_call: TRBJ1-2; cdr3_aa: CASSPPGQGNYGYTF; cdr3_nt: TGTGCCAGCAGTCCGCCGGGACAGGGGAACTATGGCTACACCTTC
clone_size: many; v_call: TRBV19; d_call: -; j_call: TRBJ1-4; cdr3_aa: CASSRRVDGEKLFF; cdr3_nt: TGTGCCAGTAGTCGCAGGGTAGATGGGGAAAAACTGTTTTTT
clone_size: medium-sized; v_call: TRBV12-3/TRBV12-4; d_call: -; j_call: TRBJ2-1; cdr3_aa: CASRLEESEQFF; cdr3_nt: TGTGCCAGCAGACTGGAGGAAAGTGAGCAGTTCTTC
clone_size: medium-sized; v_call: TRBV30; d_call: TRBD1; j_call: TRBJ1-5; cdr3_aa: CAWSARQGQYSNQPQHF; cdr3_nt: TGTGCCTGGAGTGCCCGACAGGGACAATATAGCAATCAGCCCCAGCATTTT
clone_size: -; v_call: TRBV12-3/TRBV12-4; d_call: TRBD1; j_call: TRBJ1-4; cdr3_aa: CASRPGQSTNEKLFF; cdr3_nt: TGTGCCAGCAGACCGGGACAGTCAACTAATGAAAAACTGTTTTTT
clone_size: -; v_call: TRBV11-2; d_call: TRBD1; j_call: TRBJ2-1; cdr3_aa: CASSLGIWGTGGYNEQFF; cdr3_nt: TGTGCCAGCAGCTTAGGGATATGGGGCACAGGGGGATACAATGAGCAGTTCTTC
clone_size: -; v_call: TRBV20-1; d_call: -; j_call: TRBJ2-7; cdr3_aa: CSARGWGGGGHYEQYF; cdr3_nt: TGCAGTGCTAGAGGGTGGGGTGGAGGGGGACACTACGAGCAGTACTTC
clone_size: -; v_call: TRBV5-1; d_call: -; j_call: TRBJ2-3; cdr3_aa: CASSLWDGRTDTQYF; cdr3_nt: TGCGCCAGCAGCTTGTGGGACGGGAGAACAGATACGCAGTATTTT
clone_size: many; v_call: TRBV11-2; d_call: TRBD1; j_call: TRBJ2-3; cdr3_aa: CASSPGTGKDTQYF; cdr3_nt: TGTGCCAGCAGCCCTGGGACAGGGAAGGATACGCAGTATTTT
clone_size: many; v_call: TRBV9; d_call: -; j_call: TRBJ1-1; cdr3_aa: CASSVFDVTEAFF; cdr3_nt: TGTGCCAGCAGCGTCTTCGACGTCACTGAAGCTTTCTTT